Listed below are T cell receptor beta chains from one sample, sequenced in a study of CD8 T cells in Susac syndrome. TCRdb processed the immunoSEQ multiplex PCR reads anew with MiXCR; each CDR3 protein has one entry. In the table there are 150,000 or so distinct CDR3 sequences, roughly nine tenths of which are singletons. Sequences were obtained from CD4+ T cells from PBMCs. All receptors come from a human donor in good health. CDR3s include the opening cysteine and the closing phenylalanine or tryptophan.

CDR3aa	v_gene	j_gene
CSVADSNSNQPQHF	TRBV29-1	TRBJ1-5
CASSLGATNEKLFF	TRBV7-6	TRBJ1-4
CAIRRDTDYNEQFF	TRBV10-3	TRBJ2-1
CASSSMGQNTEAFF	TRBV7-2	TRBJ1-1
CASSTFTGGNTEAFF	TRBV5-1	TRBJ1-1
CASGTGGETQYF	TRBV6-6	TRBJ2-5
CASSVGGGDAYNEQFF	TRBV9	TRBJ2-1
CATGTGADTQYF	TRBV10-3	TRBJ2-3
CASSPGLAGGTQYF	TRBV5-1	TRBJ2-3
CSATRDRSSYEQYF	TRBV20-1	TRBJ2-7
CASSYWGNTEAFF	TRBV6-2/TRBV6-3	TRBJ1-1